The 20 T cell receptor beta chains listed next were all sequenced from one sample in a study of blood T cell repertoires in COVID-19 (dated by TCRdb to 2018 to 2020). Preparation of the library involved the immunoSEQ multiplex PCR assay. TCRdb took over this immuneACCESS table, retaining in-frame rearrangements with V and J assigned. Such tables are incomplete; in checked studies, under half of the missing clones stem from an unresolved V gene, and the remainder is unexplained. This sample has 120,000 or so clones in its table, and 75% to 90% of those were observed once. The ten largest clones represent about 7.7% of the sample. What was sequenced was peripheral blood. Source of these receptors: a human donor in a cohort sampled during active COVID-19.

The rearrangement links TRBV2 to TRBJ1-2; no firm D call. From germline, CDR1 is SNHLY and CDR2 FYNNEI. The CDR3 loop spans 14 amino acids. V was pared by 7 bases and J by 3 bases, with 15 bases between. Written as DNA, the CDR3 is TGTGCCAGCACTACTACCGGGTTTTACTATGGCTACACCTTC. Residues: CASTTTGFYYGYTF.

Here the CDR3 DNA reads TGTGCCAGCGGGGGACAGGGATACACTGAAGCTTTCTTT. It encodes CASGGQGYTEAFF. The chain employs TRBV2 and TRBJ1-1, with 9 positions matching TRBD1. This CDR3 has 13 amino acids. The V and J ends lost 8 bases and 3 bases, in that order; junction bases with no gene match: 4. Germline CDR1 is SNHLY and CDR2 is FYNNEI.

In this sample, this clone turned up a few times. The rearrangement links TRBV9 to TRBJ1-5; 8 bases are a match to TRBD1. Germline V lookup: CDR1 SGDLS, CDR2 YYNGEE. V was pared by 3 bases and J by 6 bases, with 8 bases of the junction left unmatched. The CDR3 loop spans 15 amino acids. CDR3 DNA: TGTGCCAGCAGCGGAGGGACAGGTCCCCTTCAGCCCCAGCATTTT. Its translation: CASSGGTGPLQPQHF.

This chain joins TRBV25-1 and TRBJ2-1; 10 bases fit TRBD2. Trimming took 6 bases from V and 4 from J; bases not matched to a gene: 6. CDR1 is MGHDK and CDR2 is SYGVNS in the germline V gene. CDR3 length: 15 amino acids. In nucleotides, the CDR3 is TGTGCCAGCAGCGCGAGCGGGAGGGAATACAATGAGCAGTTCTTC. Translation gives CASSASGREYNEQFF.

The V call is TRBV3-1 (or the pseudogene TRBV3-2), the J call TRBJ2-6; 9 nucleotides line up with TRBD2. Trimming cost V 1 base and J 2 bases; bases outside gene matches: 3. The CDR3 sequence is 17 residues long. Germline loops: CDR1 LGHDT, CDR2 YNNKEL (reference sequence). CDR3 in amino acids: CASSQVAGAPGANVLTF. In DNA, the CDR3 is TGTGCCAGCAGCCAAGTAGCGGGAGCGCCTGGGGCCAACGTCCTGACTTTC.

The chain combines TRBV5-6 with TRBJ1-1, with D hard to call. Looked up from germline, CDR1 is SGHDT and CDR2 is YYEEEE. The CDR3 extends over 16 amino acids. V lost 3 bases to trimming and J lost 5 bases, with 20 bases between them. The CDR3 DNA sequence: TGTGCCAGCAGCTCAGAACAGCAGGTAGTGGGTACTGAAGCTTTCTTT. Translated: CASSSEQQVVGTEAFF.

The J gene is TRBJ2-7, the V gene TRBV18; 8 bases map to TRBD2. Germline CDR1 is KGHSH and CDR2 is LQKENI. V lost 3 bases to trimming and J lost 3 bases; unmatched junction nucleotides: 10. This CDR3 has 16 residues. This CDR3 reads CASSPPSAGGGYEQYF. Here the CDR3 DNA reads TGTGCCAGCTCACCGCCCTCGGCGGGGGGCGGCTACGAGCAGTACTTC.

The rearrangement links TRBV5-5 to TRBJ1-4; D call uncertain. The V end lost 4 bases, the J end lost 4 bases, and 14 bases lay between the germline ends. The CDR3 length is 15 residues. Looked up from germline, CDR1 is SGHKS and CDR2 is YYEKEE (reference sequence). CDR3 sequence reads: CASSPGGTDNEKLFF. In DNA form, the CDR3 reads TGTGCCAGCAGCCCCGGAGGTACAGATAATGAAAAACTGTTTTTT.

V usage is TRBV10-2 and J usage is TRBJ2-6; TRBD1 matches at 10 bases. J gave up 4 bases and V 4 bases, and 4 bases lay outside the gene matches. Germline assignment: CDR1 WSHSY and CDR2 SAAADI. This CDR3 is built from 16 residues. The CDR3 coding sequence is TGCGCCAGCAGTGGACAGGGGGCTTCCGGGGCCAACGTCCTGACTTTC. This sequence encodes CASSGQGASGANVLTF.

The V call is TRBV19, the J call TRBJ2-7, with TRBD1 matching 9 bases. The CDR3 length is 15 residues. Germline lookup yields CDR1 LNHDA and CDR2 SQIVND (reference sequence). V shed 2 bases, J shed 5 bases, and the junction held 7 bases outside the gene matches. CDR3 sequence: CASSIIPGTGNEQYF. The DNA for the CDR3 is TGTGCCAGTAGTATAATCCCCGGGACAGGGAACGAGCAGTACTTC.

This chain uses TRBV6-1 with TRBJ2-1; D possibly corresponds to TRBD1 (6 bases). Per germline, CDR1 MNHNS and CDR2 SASEGT. V lost 3 bases to trimming and J lost 2 bases, with 11 bases between them. The CDR3 contains 15 residues. This CDR3 reads CASSDRGTPYNEQFF. DNA for the CDR3: TGTGCCAGCAGTGATAGGGGGACACCCTACAATGAGCAGTTCTTC.

The J gene is TRBJ2-2, the V gene TRBV11-3; D possibly corresponds to TRBD2 (6 bases). Trimming cost V 3 bases and J 3 bases, with 11 bases left between them. The CDR3 length is 15 residues. Germline loops: CDR1 SGHNT, CDR2 YENEEA. CDR3 in amino acids: CASSLVGRYTGELFF. The CDR3 DNA is TGTGCCAGCAGCTTGGTCGGGAGATACACCGGGGAGCTGTTTTTT.

V usage is TRBV5-6 and J usage is TRBJ2-1, with 10 positions matching TRBD2. This CDR3 has 19 residues. CDR1 and CDR2 from the germline V gene are SGHDT and YYEEEE. After removal of 10 bases from V and 1 base from J, the junction contained 20 bases not matched to a gene. The CDR3 reads CADLGVAGGRSASYNEQFF. CDR3 DNA sequence: TGTGCCGACTTGGGGGTAGCGGGAGGACGGTCGGCTTCCTACAATGAGCAGTTCTTC.

This chain joins TRBV3-1 (or the pseudogene TRBV3-2) and TRBJ2-7; 12 positions agree with TRBD1. CDR1 is LGHDT and CDR2 is YNNKEL in the germline V gene (reference sequence). The CDR3 runs to 18 residues. J gave up 3 bases and V 1 base, and 10 bases lay outside the gene matches. The CDR3 DNA follows: TGTGCCAGCAGCCAAGTTGGGGACAGGGGGCTAAATAGCTACGAGCAGTACTTC. Protein: CASSQVGDRGLNSYEQYF.

The genes are TRBV28 and TRBJ2-2; the D gene is possibly TRBD2 (5 bases). The CDR3 has 15 amino acids. Germline CDR1 reads MDHEN; CDR2 reads SYDVKM. V was shortened by 4 bases and J by 7 bases, with 16 bases between the two germline ends. As DNA, the CDR3 is TGTGCCAGCAGTTCAGGTGGGAGTAAAGGCGGGGAGCTGTTTTTT. It is translated as CASSSGGSKGGELFF.

The CDR3: CASSLDVGGSPLHF. CDR3 sequence (DNA): TGTGCCAGCAGCTTAGATGTGGGAGGCTCACCCCTCCACTTT. The chain joins TRBV7-9 to TRBJ1-6; unclear D gene. The CDR3 sequence is 14 residues long. Germline-derived CDR1 and CDR2 are SEHNR and FQNEAQ (reference sequence). The V end was cut by 1 base, the J end by 10 bases, with 11 bases between.

CDR3 nucleotides: TGTGCCAGCAATACGGACAGGATAGCTGAAGCTTTCTTT. Encoded protein: CASNTDRIAEAFF. The chain uses TRBV7-8 and TRBJ1-1, with 7 bases lining up with TRBD1. Germline V gene lookup returns CDR1 SGHVS and CDR2 FQNEAQ. This CDR3 spans 13 amino acids. J was trimmed by 6 bases and V by 7 bases; bases with no gene match: 8.

V is TRBV10-3 and J is TRBJ2-2; no firm D call. CDR1 is ENHRY, CDR2 SYGVKD, per germline. Deletions cut 0 bases from V and 2 bases from J, with 7 bases between. The CDR3 contains 15 residues. CDR3: CAISESSVNTGELFF. The CDR3 bases are TGTGCCATCAGTGAGTCTTCAGTCAACACCGGGGAGCTGTTTTTT.

This chain links TRBV11-2 with TRBJ2-6; tentative D call: TRBD1 (6 bases). V lost 2 bases and J lost 4, with 12 bases in between. The CDR3 is 16 amino acids. Germline V CDR1 and CDR2: SGHAT, FQNNGV. The CDR3 spells CASSLFSGAGANVLTF. In DNA form, the CDR3 reads TGTGCCAGCAGCTTATTTTCAGGGGCGGGGGCCAACGTCCTGACTTTC.

The V call is TRBV28, the J call TRBJ1-4, with D tentatively TRBD1 (6 bases). The CDR3 runs 18 residues. Trimming removed 5 bases at V and 0 bases at J, with 19 bases between. Germline lookup yields CDR1 MDHEN and CDR2 SYDVKM. CDR3 in amino acids: CASSRRGWRGPTNEKLFF. As DNA, the CDR3 is TGTGCCAGCAGTCGTAGGGGGTGGCGGGGGCCAACTAATGAAAAACTGTTTTTT. Combining the CDR3 with reference TRBV28 and TRBJ1-4 gives the whole variable domain DVKVTQSSRYLVKRTGEKVFLECVQDMDHENMFWYRQDPGLGLRLIYFSYDVKMKEKGDIPEGYSVSREKKERFSLILESASTNQTSMYLCASSRRGWRGPTNEKLFFGSGTQLSVL.